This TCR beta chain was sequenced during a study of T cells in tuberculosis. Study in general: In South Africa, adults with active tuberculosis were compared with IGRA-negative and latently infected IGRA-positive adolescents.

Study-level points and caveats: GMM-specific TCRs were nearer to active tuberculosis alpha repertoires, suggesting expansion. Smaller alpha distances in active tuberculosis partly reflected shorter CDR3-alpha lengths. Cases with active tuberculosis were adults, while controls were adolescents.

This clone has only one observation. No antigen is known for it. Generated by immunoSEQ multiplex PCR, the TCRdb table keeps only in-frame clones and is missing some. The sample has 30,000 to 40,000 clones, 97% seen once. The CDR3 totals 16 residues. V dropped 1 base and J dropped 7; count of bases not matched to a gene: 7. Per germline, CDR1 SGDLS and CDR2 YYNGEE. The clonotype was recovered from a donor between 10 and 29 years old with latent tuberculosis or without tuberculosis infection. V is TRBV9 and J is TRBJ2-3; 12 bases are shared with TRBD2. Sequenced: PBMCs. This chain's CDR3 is CASSVSLAGGVNTQYF. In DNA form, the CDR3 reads TGTGCCAGCAGCGTATCTCTAGCGGGGGGGGTAAATACGCAGTATTTT.